The 25 T cell receptor beta chains given below trace back to one sample, sequenced in a study of post-analysis software for immune sequencing data. Study findings and constraints: Patients had higher frequencies than controls of a handful of TRBV segments, including TRBV5-6, TRBV5-1 and TRBV20-1.

Their recognized antigens are unknown. Included in the TCR beta cDNA libraries were unique molecular identifiers. MiXCR, applied by TCRdb to the PCR reads, yields one record per CDR3 protein. This table has approximately 690,000 distinct CDR3 sequences, more than 50% appearing once. The specimen was blood. These receptor sequences come from a girl aged 2-10 years with multiple sclerosis.

This clonotype was seen just once. The chain couples TRBV29-1 to TRBJ2-3; 11 positions match TRBD2. This CDR3 spans 19 amino acids. From germline, CDR1 is SQVTM and CDR2 ANQGSEA. With V trimmed by 6 bases and J by 3 bases, 20 bases remained unmatched. CDR3 bases: TGCAGCGTATTGCCCAGGAGGCTAGCGGGGGGTGCTGGAACAGATACGCAGTATTTT. Translated, it gives CSVLPRRLAGGAGTDTQYF.

In the case of this clonotype: One end of the junction does not line up with germline, which may come from a read error. The V and J genes are TRBV6-1 and TRBJ2-4, with TRBD1 identical over 9 bases. Per the germline V gene, CDR1 is MNHNS and CDR2 is SASEGT. The CDR3 sequence is 16 residues long. This chain's CDR3 is CASSEEDRGYQTVQYF. CDR3 nucleotides: TGTGCCAGCAGCGAAGAGGACAGGGGATATCAGACAGTCCAGTACTTC.

This chain connects TRBV20-1 to TRBJ1-2; maybe TRBD1 (6 bases). The CDR3 spans 16 residues. The V and J ends lost 1 base and 2 bases respectively, with 17 bases between them. CDR1 DFQATT and CDR2 SNEGSKA come from the germline V gene (reference sequence). The CDR3 loop reads CSARVGGSFTNYGYTF. CDR3 nucleotide sequence: TGCAGTGCTAGAGTGGGGGGCAGCTTTACGAACTATGGCTACACCTTC.

V and J are TRBV7-2 and TRBJ2-7, with 11 positions matching TRBD1. Germline V gene data show CDR1 as SGHTA and CDR2 as FQGNSA. J was trimmed by 7 bases and V by 3 bases; bases with no gene match: 2. CDR3 length: 13 amino acids. The CDR3: CASSLDRGREQYF. The DNA of the CDR3 is TGTGCCAGCAGCTTGGACAGGGGGCGGGAGCAGTACTTC. Together with reference TRBV7-2 and TRBJ2-7, the CDR3 gives the full variable domain: GAGVSQSPSNKVTEKGKDVELRCDPISGHTALYWYRQSLGQGLEFLIYFQGNSAPDKSGLPSDRFSAERTGGSVSTLTIQRTQQEDSAVYLCASSLDRGREQYFGPGTRLTVT.

This sequence joins TRBV19 and TRBJ2-7; 8 nucleotides match TRBD1. CDR3 size: 13 residues. J gave up 3 bases and V 5 bases, and 3 bases lay outside the gene matches. Germline CDR1 LNHDA, CDR2 SQIVND (reference sequence). The CDR3 region has the DNA TGTGCCAGTAGTGACGACAGGGGCTACGAGCAGTACTTC. This codes for CASSDDRGYEQYF.

The V call is TRBV12-3 or TRBV12-4, the J call TRBJ1-2, with 8 bases lining up with TRBD1. The junction had 8 bases not matched to a gene; V was cut back by 6 bases and J by 5 bases. This CDR3 is built from 14 residues. The CDR3 spells CASSRTGFGYGYTF. DNA for the CDR3: TGTGCCAGCAGCCGGACAGGGTTTGGTTATGGCTACACCTTC.

This chain joins TRBV29-1 and TRBJ2-1, with 10 bases that match TRBD2. V gave up 6 bases and J gave up 0 bases; unmatched junction bases: 20. Germline loops: CDR1 SQVTM, CDR2 ANQGSEA. The CDR3 totals 20 residues. For the CDR3, the DNA is TGCAGCGTCACCGGACTAGCGGCGGCCCCGGGCCTACCCTCCTACAATGAGCAGTTCTTC. This encodes CSVTGLAAAPGLPSYNEQFF.

The chain uses TRBV7-2 and TRBJ2-1; the D gene is possibly TRBD1 (6 bases). Trimming removed 4 bases at V and 8 bases at J, with 15 bases between. Germline V lookup: CDR1 SGHTA, CDR2 FQGNSA. The CDR3 totals 14 residues. The CDR3 DNA sequence: TGTGCCAGCAGCTACAAACAGGGTATCCATGAGCAGTTCTTC. It specifies CASSYKQGIHEQFF.

The rearrangement uses TRBV4-3 and TRBJ2-2, with D tentatively TRBD1 (5 bases). The V gene lost 4 bases and the J gene lost 3 bases, with 9 bases spanning the gap. Germline CDR1 is LGHNA and CDR2 is YSLEER. This CDR3 is 14 amino acids long. The CDR3 nucleotides are TGCGCCAGCAGCCGGCGACAGCACACCGGGGAGCTGTTTTTT. This encodes CASSRRQHTGELFF.

The V call is TRBV20-1, the J call TRBJ2-7; no firm D call. The CDR3 is 14 amino acids. Germline CDR1 DFQATT, CDR2 SNEGSKA (reference sequence). The V gene lost 2 bases and the J gene lost 2 bases, with 13 bases spanning the gap. CDR3 sequence reads: CSARSAAFTYEQYF. Here the CDR3 DNA reads TGCAGTGCTAGATCTGCGGCCTTCACCTACGAGCAGTACTTC.

This rearrangement joins TRBV7-2 to TRBJ2-3; a possible D gene is TRBD2 (7 bases). This CDR3 is 16 amino acids long. V was pared by 0 bases and J by 5 bases, with 15 bases between. CDR1 and CDR2 (germline): SGHTA, FQGNSA. The CDR3 loop is CASSLARGGAGDTQYF. The CDR3 DNA is TGTGCCAGCAGCTTAGCGCGTGGGGGGGCCGGAGATACGCAGTATTTT.

The chain employs TRBV29-1 and TRBJ2-5; D remains ambiguous. Germline V lookup: CDR1 SQVTM, CDR2 ANQGSEA. CDR3 size: 12 residues. V was pared by 3 bases and J by 3 bases, with 8 bases between. CDR3 bases: TGCAGCGTTGACAGCACCGAAGAGACCCAGTACTTC. Its protein product is CSVDSTEETQYF.

As for this clonotype: One end of the junction varies from germline; a read error may be responsible. The rearrangement uses TRBV9 and TRBJ2-1; 9 positions match TRBD2. The germline gives CDR1 SGDLS, CDR2 YYNGEE. This CDR3 has 18 residues. The CDR3 is CANSVTPGGGVAGNEQFF. CDR3 DNA sequence: TGTGCCAACAGCGTCACGCCCGGCGGGGGGGTAGCGGGGAATGAGCAGTTCTTC. Looking up the rest from reference TRBV9 and TRBJ2-1 gives the full variable domain: DSGVTQTPKHLITATGQRVTLRCSPRSGDLSVYWYQQSLDQGLQFLIQYYNGEERAKGNILERFSAQQFPDLHSELNLSSLELGDSALYFCANSVTPGGGVAGNEQFFGPGTRLTVL.

This clonotype was picked up a small number of times. The gene calls are TRBV29-1 and TRBJ1-2; TRBD1 matches 7 bases. The CDR3 contains 14 residues. After removal of 0 bases from V and 8 bases from J, the junction contained 9 bases not matched to a gene. Germline CDR1 reads SQVTM; CDR2 reads ANQGSEA. CDR3: CSVEDRRDSKGYTF. The DNA of the CDR3 is TGCAGCGTTGAAGATCGGCGGGACAGTAAGGGCTACACCTTC.

The rearrangement uses TRBV7-9 and TRBJ1-2, with D possibly being TRBD1 (5 bases). Germline CDR1 SEHNR, CDR2 FQNEAQ (reference sequence). The CDR3 is 13 residues long. Trimming cost V 11 bases and J 7 bases, with 20 bases left between them. The CDR3 DNA reads TGTGCCGGAGAAGCCCAGGGTCAACTTGGCTACACCTTC. Protein sequence: CAGEAQGQLGYTF.

This clonotype was observed a few times. DNA for the CDR3: TGCAGCGTTCGGGACAGGCCGACAGATACGCAGTATTTT. This codes for CSVRDRPTDTQYF. V is TRBV29-1 and J is TRBJ2-3; 8 bases are a match to TRBD1. The V and J ends lost 5 bases and 3 bases, in that order; junction bases with no gene match: 4. The V gene's germline CDR1 is SQVTM and CDR2 ANQGSEA. This CDR3 contains 13 residues.

This clonotype was found once. J is TRBJ2-3 and V is TRBV7-2, with 7 nucleotides matching TRBD1. The CDR3 sequence is 15 residues long. Per germline, CDR1 SGHTA and CDR2 FQGNSA. V gave up 5 bases and J gave up 2 bases; unmatched junction bases: 7. The CDR3 sequence: CASSVGQRDTDTQYF. CDR3 sequence (DNA): TGTGCCAGCAGCGTGGGACAGAGGGACACAGATACGCAGTATTTT.

This rearrangement joins TRBV6-2 or TRBV6-3 to TRBJ2-3; D remains unclear. Trimming cost V 5 bases and J 4 bases, with 10 bases left between them. Germline assignment: CDR1 MNHEY and CDR2 SVGEGT. The CDR3 is 13 residues long. CDR3 loop: CASSRRQADTQYF. CDR3 bases: TGTGCCAGCAGTAGACGACAAGCAGATACGCAGTATTTT.

A few counts support this clonotype. The gene calls are TRBV12-3 or TRBV12-4 and TRBJ1-1; 7 positions match TRBD1. Trimming cost V 4 bases and J 7 bases; bases outside gene matches: 0. The length of the CDR3 is 11 residues. CDR3 protein: CASSWDSEAFF. The CDR3 coding sequence is TGTGCCAGCAGTTGGGACAGTGAAGCTTTCTTT.

This clonotype turned up a few times. The chain carries TRBV27 and TRBJ2-7; D may match TRBD1 or TRBD2 (5 bases each). Germline assignment: CDR1 MNHEY and CDR2 SMNVEV (reference sequence). The ends were cut back, 8 bases at V and 4 bases at J, with 18 bases in the middle. The CDR3 contains 14 residues. Here the CDR3 reads CASGRDHGTYEQYF. The CDR3 DNA is TGTGCCAGCGGACGGGACCATGGGACGTACGAGCAGTACTTC.

This chain connects TRBV20-1 to TRBJ2-7, with 13 nucleotides matching TRBD2. The J call may not be correct, given that the DNA end is closer to TRBJ2-5. CDR3 length: 16 amino acids. Germline V lookup: CDR1 DFQATT, CDR2 SNEGSKA (reference sequence). CDR3 region: CSARGGLAGARETQYF. DNA for the CDR3: TGCAGTGCTAGGGGAGGACTAGCGGGAGCAAGGGAGACCCAGTACTTC.

This clonotype was detected a few times. CDR3 region: CASSQDMGDNQPQHF. The CDR3 DNA reads as TGCGCCAGCAGCCAAGATATGGGGGACAATCAGCCCCAGCATTTT. V usage is TRBV4-3 and J usage is TRBJ1-5, with a weak D call TRBD1 (5 bases). Trimming removed 0 bases from V and 3 bases from J, with 9 bases in between. The CDR3 is made up of 15 amino acids. Germline loops: CDR1 LGHNA, CDR2 YSLEER.

This clonotype was observed a handful of times. V usage is TRBV20-1 and J usage is TRBJ2-5; D is ambiguous. Trimming took 6 bases from V and 2 from J, leaving 13 bases between them. The germline CDR1 and CDR2 sequences are DFQATT and SNEGSKA (reference sequence). The CDR3 sequence is 13 residues long. CDR3 nucleotide sequence: TGCAGTGCCCGAAAGGCGGCACAAGAGACCCAGTACTTC. As protein: CSARKAAQETQYF.

V gene TRBV29-1 combines with J gene TRBJ1-1, with a tentative D call TRBD1 (5 bases). The CDR3 loop spans 14 amino acids. Germline assignment: CDR1 SQVTM and CDR2 ANQGSEA. Trimming removed 6 bases from V and 4 bases from J, with 18 bases in between. The CDR3 nucleotides read TGCAGCGTCCCCGAGTGGGGCGGTGGCACTGAAGCTTTCTTT. Amino acid sequence: CSVPEWGGGTEAFF.

The rearrangement joins TRBV10-3 to TRBJ2-1, with D uncertain. The length of the CDR3 is 14 residues. Trimming took off 8 bases at V and 5 bases at J, with 16 bases between the two ends. Per germline, CDR1 ENHRY and CDR2 SYGVKD. The CDR3 reads CAIRRAQIHNEQFF. The DNA for the CDR3 is TGTGCCATCCGAAGAGCGCAGATCCACAATGAGCAGTTCTTC.